These T cell receptor beta chains were read from a single sample in a study of beta chain features in type 1 diabetes. Profiled with immunoSEQ multiplex PCR; TCRdb holds only in-frame clones, not every one. This sample carries about 220,000 clones, roughly 10% of them seen once, and the ten largest clones take roughly 1.4%. The sequencing sample was made of central memory CD4+ T cells from blood. These receptors came from a man younger than 35 in good health. Both conserved end residues are part of each CDR3. Fields, in order: V gene, D gene, J gene, CDR3 length, clone size, CDR3 protein, CDR3 DNA. D genes are given only for firm matches. Clone size is shown for a subset of rows, as once, few, many or a class of expanded clone.

TRBV27	NA	TRBJ1-5	16	few	CASSLEGPHHNQPQHF	TGTGCCAGCAGTTTGGAGGGGCCCCATCACAATCAGCCCCAGCATTTT
TRBV4-3	NA	TRBJ2-3	15	NA	CASSQDVLVADTQYF	TGCGCCAGCAGCCAAGATGTACTAGTGGCAGATACGCAGTATTTT
TRBV10-3	NA	TRBJ1-4	12	NA	CAISESLEKLFF	TGTGCCATCAGTGAGTCGTTGGAAAAACTGTTTTTT
TRBV7-2	NA	TRBJ2-3	15	NA	CASSLEASVSDTQYF	TGTGCCAGCAGCTTAGAAGCGTCCGTCTCAGATACGCAGTATTTT
TRBV5-1	NA	TRBJ2-1	16	NA	CASSLQSRELTNEQFF	TGCGCCAGCAGCTTGCAATCCCGGGAGTTAACCAATGAGCAGTTCTTC
TRBV25-1	TRBD1	TRBJ1-1	13	few	CASCLTGSYEAFF	TGTGCCAGCTGTTTGACAGGGTCCTATGAAGCTTTCTTT
TRBV15	NA	TRBJ2-7	12	NA	CATSRGFGELNF	TGTGCCACCAGCAGAGGGTTTGGGGAATTGAACTTC
TRBV29-1	TRBD1	TRBJ1-1	15	few	CSVARQGQGNTEAFF	TGCAGCGTCGCCCGACAGGGGCAGGGGAACACTGAAGCTTTCTTT
TRBV7-2	NA	TRBJ2-2	14	few	CASSVGPHTGELFF	TGTGCCAGCAGCGTCGGGCCCCACACCGGGGAGCTGTTTTTT
TRBV2	NA	TRBJ2-1	16	NA	CASMRSPGVVDNEQFF	TGTGCCAGCATGAGAAGTCCGGGGGTAGTAGATAATGAGCAGTTCTTC
TRBV7-8	NA	TRBJ2-2	16	NA	CASSPTGQWISGELFF	TGTGCCAGCAGCCCCACCGGGCAGTGGATATCCGGGGAGCTGTTTTTT
TRBV29-1	NA	TRBJ1-2	12	few	CSAFSGVGGYTF	TGCAGCGCCTTCTCCGGGGTAGGCGGCTACACCTTC
TRBV30	TRBD2	TRBJ2-4	19	few	CAWSVGRREGVSAKNIQYF	TGTGCCTGGAGTGTTGGACGGCGGGAGGGCGTCTCTGCCAAAAACATTCAGTACTTC
TRBV6-1	NA	TRBJ1-3	14	few	CASSGDHSGNTIYF	TGTGCCAGCAGCGGGGACCACTCTGGAAACACCATATATTTT
TRBV12-5	TRBD2	TRBJ2-7	19	NA	CASGLRPGTSGTSSYEQYF	TGTGCTAGTGGTTTACGCCCGGGGACTAGCGGCACCTCCTCCTACGAGCAGTACTTC
TRBV9	NA	TRBJ2-1	17	NA	CASSLLLASSSYNEQFF	TGTGCCAGCAGCCTTCTTCTAGCGTCGAGCTCCTACAATGAGCAGTTCTTC
TRBV11-2	TRBD2	TRBJ2-1	18	many	CASSSRTSGRFPYNEQFF	TGTGCCAGCAGCTCGAGGACTAGCGGGAGATTCCCCTACAATGAGCAGTTCTTC
TRBV28	TRBD2	TRBJ2-7	12	few	CASTRGDYEQYF	TGTGCCAGCACCCGGGGGGACTACGAGCAGTACTTC
TRBV30	NA	TRBJ1-5	14	few	CAWSQGYGNQPQHF	TGTGCCTGGAGTCAGGGGTATGGCAATCAGCCCCAGCATTTT
TRBV4-3	NA	TRBJ2-2	13	many	CASSQDRTGELFF	TGCGCCAGCAGCCAAGATCGTACCGGGGAGCTGTTTTTT
TRBV29-1	NA	TRBJ2-7	14	few	CSALSRGGGYEQYF	TGCAGCGCCCTGAGCAGGGGAGGCGGCTACGAGCAGTACTTC
TRBV7-6	TRBD2	TRBJ2-3	16	many	CASSLGLAGAADTQYF	TGTGCCAGCAGCTTAGGACTAGCGGGAGCGGCAGATACGCAGTATTTT
TRBV7-2	NA	TRBJ2-7	13	few	CASSLVVGGEQYF	TGTGCCAGCAGCTTAGTTGTGGGGGGAGAGCAGTACTTC
TRBV5-1	NA	TRBJ2-3	14	few	CASTTQIGPDTQYF	TGCGCCAGCACCACACAGATTGGCCCAGATACGCAGTATTTT
TRBV7-8	TRBD1	TRBJ1-2	14	NA	CASSNRDRDYGYTF	TGTGCCAGCAGCAACAGAGACAGGGACTATGGCTACACCTTC